This TCR beta chain was captured in a study of human T cells and chemical hapten exposure (dated by TCRdb to the early 2020s). Broadly, across the study: For sensitization, 2% DPC in acetone was applied to a 2 cm by 2 cm area of upper inner arm skin. For every blood RNA sample, sequencing covered both the TCR alpha and TCR beta chains. The study tracked peripheral blood TCR repertoire changes in vivo during primary and secondary sensitization to the hapten diphenylcyclopropenone (DPC) in alopecia patients. The mostly female patient cohort included alopecia areata with under or over 50% scalp involvement, alopecia totalis and alopecia universalis. About 30 alopecia patients provided blood for TCR sequencing at one to four time points (pre-sensitization, 2, 6 and 24 weeks). Patch tests used Finn chambers with 0.01% DPC on the upper back, scored after 6 days by International Contact Dermatitis Research Group standards. Throughout the study period of approximately 23 weeks, patients also received therapeutic DPC doses to the scalp every week. The libraries were sequenced as a pool, and the TCR yield per sample differed mostly because of small variations in library volumes within the pool. Blood samples were taken from patients before sensitization (week 0) and then at 2, 6 and about 24 weeks after DPC sensitization. General study outcomes and caveats: Repeated subsampling changed both the strength of the expansion versus patch-test correlation and the threshold at which the correlation became significant. A positive correlation was found between the number of PT1 expanded TCRs and patch test score, with significance reached at thresholds 8, 16 and 32 but not 4. Significantly more large CDR3 similarity clusters were formed by expanded TCRs than by pre-sensitization or healthy control sets, consistent with antigen-driven responses. All patients had alopecia, a presumed autoimmune disease, so their immune response might differ from that of healthy individuals. DPC sensitization did not change how many TCRs were above 1 in 1000 frequency, and no evidence was found of alterations in global repertoire structure.

From the cysteine up to the phenylalanine, the CDR3 has a length of 15 residues. Of all the DNA, just the CDR3 is kept, 45 bases in frame from base 1. V is pared back by 2 bases and J by 4 bases, with 11 bases lying between the germline termini. For CDR1 and CDR2, the germline V gene lists MNHEY and SVGAGI. The method behind the library was RACE. Sequenced on a NextSeq 500. During library preparation, unique molecular identifiers were attached to individual cDNA molecules so that TCRs could be counted in a quantitative, reproducible way. On the authors' methods: Samples had a median of 95,638 TCRs, with a range from roughly 23,224 to 700,000. The Decombinator software suite was used to annotate V, J and CDR3 in the TCR reads. To make PS versus PT1 abundance plots, every sample was subsampled to the same number of TCRs (28,000). TCRs were defined as expanded if absent before sensitization and observed at least eight times at the 2-week time point. The public reads were run again by TCRdb, first through fastp at Q25 and then through MiXCR, and only productive beta chains were kept. Rows matching on CDR3 protein sequence are summarized as one entry with the most common DNA and genes. The V and J calls follow TCRdb's processing rather than the paper's. Here the sample has over 50,000 distinct CDR3 sequences; approximately 10% occur a single time. The top ten clones comprise roughly 9% of the sample.

About this clonotype itself: What antigen it recognizes has not been identified. No quality values exist for individual bases; no much larger clone is one base distant.

The time point label for this specimen denotes: pre-sensitization, week 0. In light of the paper, this sample's treatment or condition label describes: therapeutic diphenylcyclopropenone sensitization with weekly scalp DPC. Total RNA was extracted from unfractionated whole blood collected in Tempus Blood RNA tubes. Blood at each patch-test visit was drawn before the patch test was applied. Patients were considered eligible if aged 18 to 70, diagnosed with alopecia and deemed suitable for DPC therapy, and patients were excluded if pregnant. Sequencing was performed on whole blood, taken in connection with sensitization to the hapten diphenylcyclopropenone (DPC). This TCR came from a woman in her thirties with alopecia areata. Some clones in this sample may be carry-over from other donors' samples. The rearranged chain carries TRBV6-5 and TRBJ2-2; tentative D gene TRBD1, with 5 bases matching. This receptor carries the CDR3 CASSYLGQLTGELFF. DNA sequence: TGTGCCAGCAGTTACCTAGGACAACTCACCGGGGAGCTGTTTTTT.